Given below is one T cell receptor beta chain in context. Its antigen remains unidentified. A read error may explain this, as a much larger clone is one base away. This specimen comes from a study of T cell repertoires in cytomegalovirus infection. Study-wide background: Indications of both CMV infection and matching HLA type were provided by public TCR beta signatures.

Study-level points and caveats: Dominating the ex vivo response were HLA-C-restricted CMV-specific TCR beta clonotypes. Individuals carrying CMV plus the relevant HLA were identified by cumulative frequency of public TCR beta families.

One entry per CDR3 protein results from TCRdb running MiXCR on the reads. This sample has hundreds of thousands of distinct CDR3 sequences; about 24% occur once, and the top ten carry roughly 8%. Germline lookup yields CDR1 MGHRA and CDR2 YSYEKL. This CDR3 is built from 15 residues. This chain joins TRBV4-1 and TRBJ1-1; no reliable D call. The receptor was derived from a human donor in good health (CMV status not recorded). Some clones in this sample may be carry-over from other donors' samples. Sample: CD8+ T cells from PBMCs. CDR3 sequence: CANSHRRIMNTEAFF. The CDR3 DNA follows: TGCGCCAACAGCCACCGACGGATCATGAACACTGAAGCTTTCTTT.